A selection of T cell receptor beta chains follows, all from one sample in a study of tumor and adjacent non-tumor tissue in lung cancer. MiXCR, run by TCRdb on the multiplex PCR reads, gives a single entry per CDR3 protein. The repertoire consists of 130,000 or so distinct CDR3 sequences, with roughly 64% occurring once and the leading ten covering around 13%. Sequencing was carried out using lung tumor tissue. These receptors originate from a man aged 25 to 40 with non-small cell lung cancer. Both conserved end residues are part of each CDR3. The D gene is left open where the match is weak. Clone size is given for some rows only: seen once, a few or many times, or a class if the clone is expanded.

v_call: TRBV5-1
d_call: NA
clone_size: NA
j_call: TRBJ2-1
cdr3_nt: TGCGCCAGCAGCTTACGAGGCTCCTACAATGAGCAGTTCTTC
cdr3_aa: CASSLRGSYNEQFF

v_call: TRBV20-1
d_call: NA
clone_size: many
j_call: TRBJ2-3
cdr3_nt: TGCAGTGCTAGTCCGGGCCGACTCGGTACGCAGTATTTT
cdr3_aa: CSASPGRLGTQYF

v_call: TRBV7-9
d_call: TRBD1
clone_size: many
j_call: TRBJ1-2
cdr3_nt: TGTGCCAGCAGTCAGGGGGCGAACTATGGCTACACCTTC
cdr3_aa: CASSQGANYGYTF

v_call: TRBV29-1
d_call: TRBD2
clone_size: medium-sized
j_call: TRBJ2-3
cdr3_nt: TGCAGCGTTGAAACACCCAGCGGGGGCACAGATACGCAGTATTTT
cdr3_aa: CSVETPSGGTDTQYF

v_call: TRBV11-2
d_call: TRBD1
clone_size: once
j_call: TRBJ1-3
cdr3_nt: TGTGACAGCAGCACACAGGGGGTTGGTTCTGGAAATACCATATATTTT
cdr3_aa: CDSSTQGVGSGNTIYF

v_call: TRBV6-5
d_call: TRBD2
clone_size: NA
j_call: TRBJ2-3
cdr3_nt: TGTGCCAGCAAGACCGGGACTAGCAATTGGGGCACAGATACGCAGTATTTT
cdr3_aa: CASKTGTSNWGTDTQYF

v_call: TRBV11-2
d_call: NA
clone_size: NA
j_call: TRBJ2-5
cdr3_nt: TGTGCCAGCAGTGCCCGTGGCACCCACCAAGAGACCCAGTACTTC
cdr3_aa: CASSARGTHQETQYF

v_call: TRBV12-3/TRBV12-4
d_call: TRBD1
clone_size: NA
j_call: TRBJ1-6
cdr3_nt: TGTGCCAGCAGTTTAAGCCGTCCCAACAGGGGGCGATCACCCTTCCACTTT
cdr3_aa: CASSLSRPNRGRSPFHF

v_call: TRBV20-1
d_call: NA
clone_size: few
j_call: TRBJ2-3
cdr3_nt: TGCAGTGTTAGTGGACTACCCAGCACAGATACGCAGTATTTT
cdr3_aa: CSVSGLPSTDTQYF

v_call: TRBV11-1
d_call: NA
clone_size: NA
j_call: TRBJ2-7
cdr3_nt: TGTGCCAGCAGCTTCCGGAGAGGAAGGGGCCACGAGCAGTACTTC
cdr3_aa: CASSFRRGRGHEQYF

v_call: TRBV12-3/TRBV12-4
d_call: NA
clone_size: once
j_call: TRBJ2-2
cdr3_nt: TGTACCAGCAGTCCCCTCTACACCGGGGAGCTGTTTTTT
cdr3_aa: CTSSPLYTGELFF

v_call: TRBV24-1
d_call: TRBD2
clone_size: many
j_call: TRBJ2-2
cdr3_nt: TGTGCCACCAGTCCCCTAGCGGGAGCGCCCGGGGAGCTGTTTTTT
cdr3_aa: CATSPLAGAPGELFF

v_call: TRBV4-3
d_call: TRBD2
clone_size: NA
j_call: TRBJ2-7
cdr3_nt: TGCGCCAACAGCCAAGCCAGGGGACTAGACTACGAGCAGTACTTC
cdr3_aa: CANSQARGLDYEQYF

v_call: TRBV5-1
d_call: NA
clone_size: NA
j_call: TRBJ2-3
cdr3_nt: TGCTCCAGCAGCTTGAGTTTGCGGGGGCCCGGGGATACGCAGTATTTT
cdr3_aa: CSSSLSLRGPGDTQYF

v_call: TRBV5-1
d_call: NA
clone_size: NA
j_call: TRBJ2-2
cdr3_nt: TGCGCCAGCAGCTTGGTAGGACGCACCGGGGAGCTGTTTTTT
cdr3_aa: CASSLVGRTGELFF

v_call: TRBV20-1
d_call: NA
clone_size: many
j_call: TRBJ2-5
cdr3_nt: TGCAGTGCTAGAGCGGGACAAAAAGAGACCCAGTACTTC
cdr3_aa: CSARAGQKETQYF

v_call: TRBV11-2
d_call: NA
clone_size: NA
j_call: TRBJ2-6
cdr3_nt: TGTGCCAGCAGCACCCGGGGGCAGATGACTGGGGCCAACGTCTTGACTTTC
cdr3_aa: CASSTRGQMTGANVLTF

v_call: TRBV11-3
d_call: NA
clone_size: NA
j_call: TRBJ2-1
cdr3_nt: TGTGCTAGCAGCCCCCCTAGTCGGCTCCGGGGCAATGAGCAGTTCTTC
cdr3_aa: CASSPPSRLRGNEQFF

v_call: TRBV4-1
d_call: NA
clone_size: many
j_call: TRBJ2-7
cdr3_nt: TGCGCCAGCAGCCGGACCTCGGGCCCGTCCTACGAGCAGTACTTC
cdr3_aa: CASSRTSGPSYEQYF

v_call: TRBV20-1
d_call: TRBD2
clone_size: many
j_call: TRBJ2-1
cdr3_nt: TGCAGTGCTCGGGATTGGGCTAGCGGGTTCGACAATGAGCAGTTCTTC
cdr3_aa: CSARDWASGFDNEQFF

v_call: TRBV5-1
d_call: NA
clone_size: few
j_call: TRBJ2-6
cdr3_nt: TGCGCCAGCAGCTTGTCAACGGGGGCTGGGGCCAACGTCCTGACTTTC
cdr3_aa: CASSLSTGAGANVLTF

v_call: TRBV7-8
d_call: TRBD1
clone_size: many
j_call: TRBJ2-4
cdr3_nt: TGTGCCAGCAGCCAACACAGGGGAGACCAGTACTTC
cdr3_aa: CASSQHRGDQYF

v_call: TRBV11-2
d_call: TRBD2
clone_size: few
j_call: TRBJ2-1
cdr3_nt: TGTGCCAGTAGGAATGGACTAGCGGGCGTCAATGAGCAGTTCTTC
cdr3_aa: CASRNGLAGVNEQFF

v_call: TRBV7-9
d_call: NA
clone_size: NA
j_call: TRBJ1-1
cdr3_nt: TGTACCAGCAGCCGGACGACTAACACTGAAGCTTTCTTT
cdr3_aa: CTSSRTTNTEAFF

v_call: TRBV29-1
d_call: NA
clone_size: many
j_call: TRBJ1-1
cdr3_nt: TGCAGCGTTGATAGGGGCAGGGGAAGGACTGAAGCTTTCTTT
cdr3_aa: CSVDRGRGRTEAFF

v_call: TRBV20-1
d_call: NA
clone_size: few
j_call: TRBJ1-2
cdr3_nt: TGCAGTACCGAGACCGGGACCGCAGAGTCTAACTATGGCTACACCTTC
cdr3_aa: CSTETGTAESNYGYTF

v_call: TRBV6-1
d_call: NA
clone_size: NA
j_call: TRBJ2-7
cdr3_nt: TGTGCCAGCAGTGTCAGGGGGGACTACGAGCAGTATTTC
cdr3_aa: CASSVRGDYEQYF

v_call: TRBV18
d_call: NA
clone_size: NA
j_call: TRBJ1-5
cdr3_nt: TGTGCCAGCTCACCGCAGGGAACCTGGGGGGCCCAGCATTTT
cdr3_aa: CASSPQGTWGAQHF

v_call: TRBV12-3/TRBV12-4
d_call: TRBD1
clone_size: many
j_call: TRBJ2-1
cdr3_nt: TGTGCCAGCAGTTTAGCGTATGCCGAAGGGGCAGGGGGCAATGAGCAGTTCTTC
cdr3_aa: CASSLAYAEGAGGNEQFF

v_call: TRBV20-1
d_call: TRBD2
clone_size: NA
j_call: TRBJ2-1
cdr3_nt: TGCAATGTTAGTGGACTAGACAATGAGCAGTTCTTC
cdr3_aa: CNVSGLDNEQFF

v_call: TRBV29-1
d_call: NA
clone_size: few
j_call: TRBJ1-1
cdr3_nt: TGCAGCGCACGGACAACTAAGAACACTGAAGCTTTCTTT
cdr3_aa: CSARTTKNTEAFF

v_call: TRBV29-1
d_call: NA
clone_size: few
j_call: TRBJ1-3
cdr3_nt: TGCAGCGTTGCCCTGCCAGGGGCCGGAAACACCATATATTTT
cdr3_aa: CSVALPGAGNTIYF

v_call: TRBV4-2
d_call: TRBD1
clone_size: NA
j_call: TRBJ2-3
cdr3_nt: TGTGCCAGCATCCAAGATCCTGGACAGGGGGCAGATACGCAGTATTTT
cdr3_aa: CASIQDPGQGADTQYF